The rows below give T cell receptor beta chains drawn from one sample of a study of early T cells in non-severe SARS-CoV-2 infection. One entry per CDR3 protein results from TCRdb running MiXCR on the 5' RACE reads. This repertoire shows 35,000 to 45,000 distinct CDR3 sequences, 3.5% to 4% found once; its top ten account for about a tenth. Sequenced sample: whole blood. The receptors here all came from an adult who was a healthcare worker with PCR-confirmed SARS-CoV-2 infection or an uninfected control (not recorded which). CDR3s include the opening cysteine and the closing phenylalanine or tryptophan. The order of the fields is V gene, J gene, CDR3 length, CDR3 protein.

V: TRBV4-3; J: TRBJ2-4; length: 15; CDR3: CASSQDGLAKNIQYF
V: TRBV12-3/TRBV12-4; J: TRBJ2-7; length: 14; CDR3: CASSNQGAPYEQYF
V: TRBV6-1; J: TRBJ2-1; length: 12; CDR3: CASAATHNEQFF
V: TRBV7-8; J: TRBJ2-7; length: 15; CDR3: CASSLARDRSYEQYF
V: TRBV11-2; J: TRBJ2-1; length: 14; CDR3: CASSLESGPRGQFF
V: TRBV10-2; J: TRBJ1-5; length: 13; CDR3: CASRSGVGQPQHF
V: TRBV20-1; J: TRBJ1-4; length: 13; CDR3: CSARGTGGKKLFF
V: TRBV14; J: TRBJ1-1; length: 14; CDR3: CASSKDRGRGEAFF
V: TRBV6-6; J: TRBJ1-1; length: 12; CDR3: CASSYRNTEAFF
V: TRBV12-3/TRBV12-4; J: TRBJ1-1; length: 15; CDR3: CASSLAGGRITEAFF
V: TRBV20-1; J: TRBJ1-1; length: 12; CDR3: CSARMGPPVTFF
V: TRBV2; J: TRBJ2-1; length: 16; CDR3: CASTMLAGFYYNEQFF
V: TRBV6-1; J: TRBJ2-5; length: 14; CDR3: CASSEALGGETQYF
V: TRBV6-2/TRBV6-3; J: TRBJ1-1; length: 15; CDR3: CASSWDILGNTEAFF
V: TRBV13; J: TRBJ1-1; length: 17; CDR3: CASSLRPGPNLNTEAFF
V: TRBV20-1; J: TRBJ2-5; length: 11; CDR3: CSASAQETQYF
V: TRBV19; J: TRBJ1-2; length: 12; CDR3: CASSDRASGYTF
V: TRBV7-2; J: TRBJ1-2; length: 14; CDR3: CASSSPGRPYGYTF
V: TRBV4-2; J: TRBJ2-3; length: 17; CDR3: CASSPQGVAGAVDTQYF
V: TRBV20-1; J: TRBJ2-3; length: 15; CDR3: CSARDQAPDTDTQYF
V: TRBV6-1; J: TRBJ2-3; length: 14; CDR3: CASSEAARTDTQYF
V: TRBV21-1; J: TRBJ1-1; length: 15; CDR3: CASSKVSRGCTEAFF
V: TRBV7-9; J: TRBJ2-3; length: 15; CDR3: CASSPRTEKVDTQYF
V: TRBV28; J: TRBJ1-1; length: 15; CDR3: CASSFRGRSGTEAFF
V: TRBV7-9; J: TRBJ1-6; length: 16; CDR3: CASNRLGQVNNSPLHF
V: TRBV28; J: TRBJ2-3; length: 16; CDR3: CASSLFLAGSTDTQYF
V: TRBV4-3; J: TRBJ2-1; length: 16; CDR3: CASSPSGTLSYNEQFF
V: TRBV12-5; J: TRBJ2-1; length: 14; CDR3: CASDGTSRYNEQFF
V: TRBV20-1; J: TRBJ2-1; length: 13; CDR3: CSARTGGPNEQFF
V: TRBV7-2; J: TRBJ2-3; length: 14; CDR3: CASSTSLASDTQYF
V: TRBV5-1; J: TRBJ2-2; length: 14; CDR3: CASSMGSNTGELFF
V: TRBV4-1; J: TRBJ2-1; length: 14; CDR3: CASSPGLSYNEQFF
V: TRBV27; J: TRBJ2-1; length: 13; CDR3: CASKSGTYNEQFF
V: TRBV5-1; J: TRBJ1-4; length: 16; CDR3: CASSPGQAPRDEKLFF
V: TRBV27; J: TRBJ1-4; length: 15; CDR3: CASSLGQVKFEKLFF
V: TRBV6-6; J: TRBJ1-3; length: 15; CDR3: CASSYSTASGNTIYF
V: TRBV10-3; J: TRBJ1-2; length: 14; CDR3: CAISDGQGSYGYTF
V: TRBV18; J: TRBJ1-1; length: 12; CDR3: CASSPDRGQAFF
V: TRBV7-6; J: TRBJ2-5; length: 16; CDR3: CASSSGTSGAQETQYF
V: TRBV11-2; J: TRBJ2-1; length: 12; CDR3: CASSQIVQEQFF
V: TRBV20-1; J: TRBJ1-4; length: 14; CDR3: CSARERTANEKLFF
V: TRBV7-9; J: TRBJ1-6; length: 14; CDR3: CASSRGDNNSPLHF
V: TRBV29-1; J: TRBJ2-3; length: 12; CDR3: CSTVRGTDTQYF
V: TRBV10-3; J: TRBJ2-2; length: 14; CDR3: CAISERDITGELFF
V: TRBV14; J: TRBJ2-2; length: 15; CDR3: CASTSGTGYTGELFF
V: TRBV12-3/TRBV12-4; J: TRBJ2-3; length: 23; CDR3: CASSLMPSGLAGAPGSSTDTQYF
V: TRBV19; J: TRBJ2-3; length: 14; CDR3: CASRETRATDTQYF
V: TRBV7-2; J: TRBJ2-5; length: 16; CDR3: CASSLVLAGGPRTQYF
V: TRBV7-9; J: TRBJ2-6; length: 16; CDR3: CASSPFVTSGANVLTF